These 10 T cell receptor beta chains came from one sample sequenced in a study of T cell responses to AZD1222 COVID-19 vaccine. The data were produced by immunoSEQ multiplex PCR, yet TCRdb's version contains in-frame clones alone and is incomplete. The repertoire holds 150,000 or so clones, around 90% seen once, with around 1.3% in the top ten. This sample comprised peripheral blood, obtained on day 0 of AZD1222 vaccination. These receptors were obtained from an adult in good health.

The chain joins TRBV4-3 to TRBJ1-1; TRBD1 agrees at 7 bases. With 2 bases clipped from V and 8 bases from J, the junction kept 5 bases outside the gene matches. Germline CDR1 is LGHNA and CDR2 is YSLEER. The CDR3 is made up of 13 amino acids. The CDR3 nucleotides read TGCGCCAGCAGCCAACTCAGGGGGGACGAAGCTTTCTTT. This gives the protein CASSQLRGDEAFF.

V usage is TRBV5-4 and J usage is TRBJ2-1; a possible D gene is TRBD2 (5 bases). This CDR3 spans 15 amino acids. Trimming took off 2 bases at V and 6 bases at J, with 15 bases between the two ends. Germline CDR1 SGHNT, CDR2 YYREEE (reference sequence). The CDR3 here is CASSLPGSGINEQFF. Written as DNA, the CDR3 is TGTGCCAGCAGCTTACCCGGTTCCGGGATCAATGAGCAGTTCTTC.

The V call is TRBV19, the J call TRBJ1-5, with D possibly TRBD1 on 6 matching bases. V lost 6 bases to trimming and J lost 1 base, with 16 bases between them. Looked up from germline, CDR1 is LNHDA and CDR2 is SQIVND (reference sequence). The CDR3 covers 16 residues. CDR3 nucleotides: TGTGCCAGTAGCACTACAGGGTCTCGAAGCAATCAGCCCCAGCATTTT. This sequence encodes CASSTTGSRSNQPQHF.

The chain joins TRBV7-2 to TRBJ2-3, with 7 bases lining up with TRBD1. The V gene end was trimmed by 10 bases and the J gene end by 5 bases; junction bases not matched to a gene: 15. This CDR3 has 15 residues. CDR1 and CDR2 from the germline V gene are SGHTA and FQGNSA. CDR3: CATGSQTGVLDTQYF. In DNA form, the CDR3 reads TGTGCCACAGGAAGTCAAACAGGGGTTTTAGATACGCAGTATTTT.

This chain connects TRBV6-2 or TRBV6-3 to TRBJ2-7, with 12 bases identical to TRBD2. Germline trimming cut 3 bases from V and 6 bases from J; bases unmatched to any gene: 6. From germline, CDR1 is MNHEY and CDR2 SVGEGT. This CDR3 has 15 amino acids. The CDR3 protein is CASSYRTSGITEQYF. The CDR3, as DNA: TGTGCCAGCAGTTATCGGACTAGCGGGATAACCGAGCAGTACTTC.

The genes are TRBV21-1 and TRBJ1-2. TRBV21-1 is noted as a pseudogene. This CDR3 is built from 16 residues. The CDR3 loop is CASSKMLKGGSYGYTF. The CDR3 DNA follows: TGTGCCAGCAGCAAAATGCTGAAGGGGGGCAGTTATGGCTACACCTTC.

The CDR3: CAISLDGGYGYTF. The CDR3 bases are TGTGCCATCAGCCTGGATGGAGGCTATGGCTACACCTTC. The genes are TRBV10-3 and TRBJ1-2; D is undetermined. Trimming pared 6 bases from V and 4 bases from J, leaving 12 bases between. This CDR3 region has 13 residues. Germline V CDR1 and CDR2: ENHRY, SYGVKD.

J is TRBJ1-2 and V is TRBV7-2; TRBD1 agrees at 9 bases. Trimming took 2 bases from V and 3 from J; bases not matched to a gene: 7. CDR1 is SGHTA and CDR2 is FQGNSA in the germline V gene. CDR3 length: 16 residues. DNA for the CDR3: TGTGCCAGCAGCTTATTGGGACAGGGTTTTGACTATGGCTACACCTTC. Translated: CASSLLGQGFDYGYTF.

V usage is TRBV12-3 or TRBV12-4 and J usage is TRBJ2-2; D uncertain. V was pared by 3 bases and J by 10 bases, with 9 bases between. The CDR3 is 12 amino acids. CDR3 loop: CASSLLAEELFF. CDR3 DNA: TGTGCCAGCAGTTTGTTAGCAGAGGAGCTGTTTTTT.

CDR3 amino acids: CASSLPGGGLFF. The DNA of the CDR3 is TGTGCCAGCAGTTTACCGGGGGGTGGGCTGTTTTTT. This sequence joins TRBV12-3 or TRBV12-4 and TRBJ2-2, with 7 bases identical to TRBD2. This CDR3 is 12 amino acids long. The junction had 4 bases not matched to a gene; V was cut back by 2 bases and J by 13 bases.